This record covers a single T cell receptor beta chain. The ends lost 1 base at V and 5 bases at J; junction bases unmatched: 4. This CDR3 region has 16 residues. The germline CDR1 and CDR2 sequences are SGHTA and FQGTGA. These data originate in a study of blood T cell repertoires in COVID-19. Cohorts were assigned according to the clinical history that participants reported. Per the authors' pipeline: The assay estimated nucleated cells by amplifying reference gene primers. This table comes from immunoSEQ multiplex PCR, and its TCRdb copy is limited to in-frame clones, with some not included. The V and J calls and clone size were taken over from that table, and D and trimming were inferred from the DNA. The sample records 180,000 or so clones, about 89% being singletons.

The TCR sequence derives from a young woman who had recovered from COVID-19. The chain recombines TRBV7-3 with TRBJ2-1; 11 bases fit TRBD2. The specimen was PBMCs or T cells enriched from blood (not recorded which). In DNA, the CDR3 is TGTGCCAGCAGCTTAAGGGGACTAGCGGTTCACAATGAGCAGTTCTTC. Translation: CASSLRGLAVHNEQFF.